This T cell receptor (beta chain) was identified during a study of molecular identifiers for immune sequencing clone quantification. This clonotype was seen ten or more times. TCRdb used MiXCR to reprocess the PCR reads, holding one entry per CDR3 protein. In the table there are 85,000 to 95,000 distinct CDR3 sequences, around 17% of which are singletons. The ends lost 4 bases at V and 2 bases at J; junction bases unmatched: 5. The germline V gene has CDR1 SEHNR and CDR2 FQNEAQ (reference sequence). This CDR3 comprises 14 residues. Specimen: naive CD8+ T cells from blood, with Jurkat cell RNA spiked in. Indicated subset: FACS-sorted CD8+CD4-CCR7+CD45RA+ naive T cells. The V and J genes are TRBV7-9 and TRBJ2-7, with 7 bases fitting TRBD1. The TCR was taken from a human donor in good health. Some libraries in this study had Jurkat cell RNA spiked in. This chain's CDR3 is CASSYGTATYEQYF. The CDR3 coding sequence is TGTGCCAGCAGCTACGGGACAGCCACCTACGAGCAGTACTTC. Full variable domain (remainder filled in from reference TRBV7-9 and TRBJ2-7): DTGVSQNPRHKITKRGQNVTFRCDPISEHNRLYWYRQTLGQGPEFLTYFQNEAQLEKSRLLSDRFSAERPKGSFSTLEIQRTEQGDSAMYLCASSYGTATYEQYFGPGTRLTVT.